This T cell receptor (beta chain) was recorded in a study of patients and donors after allogeneic stem cell transplantation. The germline V gene encodes CDR1 DFQATT and CDR2 SNEGSKA (reference sequence). With 4 bases clipped from V and 3 bases from J, the junction kept 13 bases outside the gene matches. CDR3 size: 16 residues. TCRdb fed the RT-PCR reads into MiXCR, producing one record per CDR3 protein. The repertoire holds some 230,000 distinct CDR3 sequences, with over 12% as singletons. Sequencing input: blood, either unsorted or a sorted T cell fraction (not recorded which). The V call is TRBV20-1, the J call TRBJ2-3; 7 bases fit TRBD2. The origin of this receptor is a human donor who was either an allogeneic HSCT recipient or a stem cell or donor lymphocyte infusion donor (not recorded which). It is not recorded whose cells these are; they may come from a transplant donor. The CDR3 nucleotides are TGCAGTGCTATCACCCCTGGCGGGAGAAGTACAGATACGCAGTATTTT. It specifies CSAITPGGRSTDTQYF.